This T cell receptor (beta chain) appears in the sequencing data of a study of blood T cell repertoires in COVID-19. This CDR3 spans 14 amino acids. Per germline, CDR1 SGHRS and CDR2 YFSETQ. V was pared by 0 bases and J by 5 bases, with 9 bases between. This table comes from immunoSEQ multiplex PCR, and its TCRdb copy is limited to in-frame clones, with some not included. The sample has 200,000 or so clones; roughly nine tenths are singletons. This study enrolled people aged roughly 18 to 89 from about two dozen US geographic areas. Participants had their cohort set by participant-reported clinical history.

The receptor was isolated from a woman aged 40-49 years with acute COVID-19. The chain joins TRBV5-1 to TRBJ2-4; D ambiguous. Sequenced input: PBMCs or T cells enriched from blood (not recorded which). The CDR3 here is CASSLEVGENIQYF. The CDR3 nucleotides read TGCGCCAGCAGCTTGGAGGTAGGAGAAAACATTCAGTACTTC.